The rows below give T cell receptor beta chains drawn from one sample of a study of T cells expressing NK-cell markers. TCRdb re-called the 5' RACE reads; every CDR3 protein appears as one record, without DNA. With about 150,000 distinct CDR3 sequences in the sample, the ten largest clones hold 37%. Input material: blood T cells: a sorted CD56 or NKG2C T cell subset, CD4+ or CD8+ T cells, or bulk PBMC T cells (not recorded which). The origin of the receptors is a woman aged 50 to 60 in good health. CDR3s include the opening cysteine and the closing phenylalanine or tryptophan.

j_call | v_call | cdr3_aa
TRBJ2-5 | TRBV7-9 | CASSSQSWREGMETQYF
TRBJ2-7 | TRBV12-3/TRBV12-4 | CASSFTGSYEQYF
TRBJ2-7 | TRBV7-2 | CASSLSDGTEQYF
TRBJ2-7 | TRBV3-1 | CASSQDGLAPYEQYF
TRBJ1-1 | TRBV7-9 | CASSPSRQGSEAFF
TRBJ2-3 | TRBV3-1 | CASSPSGRGLTDTQYF
TRBJ1-2 | TRBV29-1 | CSVLGINYGYTF
TRBJ1-2 | TRBV27 | CASSSPGQGYGYTF
TRBJ2-3 | TRBV21-1 | CASSKSTSCCTDTQYF
TRBJ2-7 | TRBV7-9 | CASSLGDNLGYEQYF
TRBJ2-7 | TRBV7-6 | CASSEDTSSYEQYF
TRBJ1-1 | TRBV4-1 | CASSQHRDSASEAFF
TRBJ2-7 | TRBV28 | CASRPTGTSGSRQYF
TRBJ2-4 | TRBV9 | CASAIGGVSNIQYF
TRBJ1-1 | TRBV6-1 | CASSVTAMNTEAFF
TRBJ2-7 | TRBV7-9 | CASSGEGATYEQYF
TRBJ2-1 | TRBV11-2 | CASSLELLLFPGNEQFF
TRBJ1-1 | TRBV4-1 | CASSFRQGAGTEAFF